The 31 T cell receptor beta chains listed next were all sequenced from one sample in a study of Ad26.COV2.S vaccination and SARS-CoV-2 variants. TCRdb's copy holds only in-frame clones and misses some; the assay was immunoSEQ multiplex PCR. The table includes a few hundred thousand clones, around 87% detected once. Documented treatment: over 15 received Ad26.COV2.S at low or high dose, single or two shots; 5 received placebo; per-sample allocation not given. All samples were drawn on day 63, counting from the first vaccine or placebo injection. The source was peripheral blood, collected in a trial of Ad26.COV2.S vaccine versus placebo. The receptors come from a person aged 18-65 years who received the Ad26.COV2.S COVID-19 vaccine or a placebo.

This chain links TRBV5-1 with TRBJ2-7; D is uncertain. In germline, CDR1 is SGHRS, CDR2 YFSETQ. Trimming shortened V by 3 bases and J by 5 bases, and 15 bases separated the two germline ends. The CDR3 runs to 14 residues. DNA for the CDR3: TGCGCCAGCAGCTCCGGGTCCAACGACCACGAGCAGTACTTC. Residues: CASSSGSNDHEQYF.

The chain has TRBV3-1 (or the pseudogene TRBV3-2) and TRBJ2-7; 7 bases match TRBD2. The ends lost 0 bases at V and 1 base at J; junction bases unmatched: 12. Looked up from germline, CDR1 is LGHDT and CDR2 is YNNKEL (reference sequence). This CDR3 contains 18 residues. The CDR3 here is CASSQDKVGGLLSYEQYF. The CDR3 DNA reads as TGTGCCAGCAGCCAAGATAAAGTCGGGGGACTACTTTCCTACGAGCAGTACTTC.

V is TRBV12-5 and J is TRBJ2-5; 8 bases are shared with TRBD2. Germline CDR1 reads LGHNT; CDR2 reads FRNRAP. V lost 7 bases to trimming and J lost 3 bases; unmatched junction nucleotides: 10. The CDR3 contains 15 residues. The chain's CDR3 is CASVNLNGGEETQYF. The CDR3 nucleotides read TGTGCTAGTGTCAACCTTAACGGGGGGGAAGAGACCCAGTACTTC. The whole variable domain, remainder taken from reference TRBV12-5 and TRBJ2-5, is DARVTQTPRHKVTEMGQEVTMRCQPILGHNTVFWYRQTMMQGLELLAYFRNRAPLDDSGMPKDRFSAEMPDATLATLKIQPSEPRDSAVYFCASVNLNGGEETQYFGPGTRLLVL.

This clone was picked up one time. The rearrangement links TRBV4-2 to TRBJ2-1; a possible D gene is TRBD2 (5 bases). Trimming took 0 bases from V and 5 from J, leaving 14 bases between them. The CDR3 contains 16 residues. Germline CDR1 and CDR2: LGHNA and YNFKEQ. The CDR3 reads CASSQEREDGNNEQFF. The CDR3, as DNA: TGTGCCAGCAGCCAAGAGAGAGAAGACGGGAACAATGAGCAGTTCTTC.

The J gene is TRBJ2-7, the V gene TRBV7-2, with TRBD2 as a possible D gene (5 bases). CDR1 SGHTA and CDR2 FQGNSA come from the germline V gene. V gave up 4 bases and J gave up 4 bases, with 11 bases separating them. CDR3 length: 13 amino acids. Here the CDR3 reads CASSSTREYEQYF. The CDR3 DNA sequence: TGTGCCAGCAGCTCCACCCGGGAATACGAGCAGTACTTC.

The chain has TRBV6-2 or TRBV6-3 and TRBJ1-4; D not resolved. V dropped 2 bases and J dropped 5 bases, with 9 bases sitting between them. CDR1 is MNHEY and CDR2 is SVGEGT in the germline V gene. The CDR3 sequence is 14 residues long. The CDR3 spells CASSYRGINEKLFF. CDR3 DNA: TGTGCCAGCAGTTACCGAGGGATCAATGAAAAACTGTTTTTT.

This clone was seen only a few times. The chain uses TRBV4-3 and TRBJ1-1, with a possible D match to TRBD1 (5 bases). This CDR3 is 15 amino acids long. Germline loops: CDR1 LGHNA, CDR2 YSLEER. V lost 0 bases and J lost 5, with 13 bases in between. The CDR3 nucleotides read TGCGCCAGCAGCCAAGATACCAGGGCAGTAACTGAAGCTTTCTTT. It specifies CASSQDTRAVTEAFF.

The chain has TRBV18 and TRBJ2-1; 7 bases agree with TRBD1. The length of the CDR3 is 15 residues. Germline V lookup: CDR1 KGHSH, CDR2 LQKENI. The V segment lost 6 bases and the J segment 1 base; nucleotides outside the gene matches: 6. The CDR3 region is CASSYTGDSYNEQFF. CDR3 in DNA: TGTGCCAGCTCGTATACAGGGGATTCCTACAATGAGCAGTTCTTC.

This clone was seen just once. V is TRBV19 and J is TRBJ2-3, with D perhaps TRBD2 (6 bases). The germline V gene has CDR1 LNHDA and CDR2 SQIVND (reference sequence). Between the trimmed V and J ends, which lost 0 bases and 4 bases, there was a span of 8 bases. CDR3 size: 14 residues. In DNA form, the CDR3 reads TGTGCCAGTAGTATAGATTGGGGGGCAGATACGCAGTATTTT. Amino acids: CASSIDWGADTQYF.

V gene TRBV9 combines with J gene TRBJ2-7; possibly TRBD2 for D (6 bases). Germline loops: CDR1 SGDLS, CDR2 YYNGEE. This CDR3 spans 14 amino acids. V was cut by 4 bases and J by 3 bases, with 14 bases left in between. Here the CDR3 reads CASSSRGEDYEQYF. DNA of the CDR3: TGTGCCAGCAGCTCCCGTGGGGAGGACTACGAGCAGTACTTC.

This clone appeared once. The V call is TRBV4-2, the J call TRBJ1-2; D possibly corresponds to TRBD1 (5 bases). Trimming pared 3 bases from V and 3 bases from J, leaving 17 bases between. Germline-derived CDR1 and CDR2 are LGHNA and YNFKEQ. The CDR3 is made up of 16 amino acids. CDR3 bases: TGTGCCAGCAGCCACAACCCCTCGGGGCTAGACTATGGCTACACCTTC. Its protein product is CASSHNPSGLDYGYTF.

V and J are TRBV29-1 and TRBJ2-1, with 8 positions matching TRBD2. CDR3 length: 19 amino acids. Germline trimming cut 2 bases from V and 1 base from J; bases unmatched to any gene: 16. Germline loops: CDR1 SQVTM, CDR2 ANQGSEA. The CDR3 here is CSVEHGGPGGHWSYNEQFF. The CDR3 bases are TGCAGCGTTGAACACGGCGGCCCGGGGGGGCATTGGTCCTACAATGAGCAGTTCTTC.

The rearrangement joins TRBV7-9 to TRBJ2-1, with 11 bases fitting TRBD2. This CDR3 comprises 15 residues. Losses at the gene ends were 2 bases for V and 7 bases for J; bases not matched to a gene: 4. Germline lookup yields CDR1 SEHNR and CDR2 FQNEAQ (reference sequence). The CDR3 bases are TGTGCCAGCAGCTTATTTAGCGGGGGGGCGAATGAGCAGTTCTTC. This encodes CASSLFSGGANEQFF.

This clone was seen only once. The J gene is TRBJ2-3, the V gene TRBV6-5, with D tentatively TRBD2 (6 bases). CDR3 length equals 14 residues. The germline CDR1 and CDR2 sequences are MNHEY and SVGAGI. Deletions cut 6 bases from V and 1 base from J, with 11 bases between. The CDR3 sequence: CASRLGGGTDTQYF. CDR3 DNA sequence: TGTGCCAGCAGATTGGGGGGAGGCACAGATACGCAGTATTTT.

The V gene is TRBV7-9, the J gene TRBJ1-5; maybe TRBD1 (6 bases). The CDR3 runs 15 residues. Trimming cost V 5 bases and J 4 bases, with 15 bases left between them. Germline lookup yields CDR1 SEHNR and CDR2 FQNEAQ (reference sequence). CDR3 loop: CASSPSTGFNQPQHF. For the CDR3, the DNA is TGTGCCAGCAGCCCCAGTACAGGGTTTAATCAGCCCCAGCATTTT.

J is TRBJ2-1 and V is TRBV5-1; 8 positions match TRBD1. The CDR3 is 13 amino acids. CDR1 SGHRS and CDR2 YFSETQ come from the germline V gene. Losses at the gene ends were 5 bases for V and 5 bases for J; bases not matched to a gene: 3. The CDR3 bases are TGCGCCAGCAGTGACAGGGGCCACAATGAGCAGTTCTTC. Translated, it gives CASSDRGHNEQFF.

In its sample, this clone was seen once. This chain uses TRBV5-8 with TRBJ2-7; no clear D. Germline CDR1 and CDR2: SGHTS and YDEGEE. The CDR3 sequence is 14 residues long. V lost 2 bases to trimming and J lost 2 bases, with 11 bases between them. The CDR3 reads CASSFTETTYEQYF. For the CDR3, the DNA is TGTGCCAGCAGCTTTACCGAGACCACCTACGAGCAGTACTTC.

The chain has TRBV2 and TRBJ2-2; TRBD1 matches at 8 bases. This CDR3 has 16 residues. CDR1 SNHLY and CDR2 FYNNEI come from the germline V gene. The V gene end was trimmed by 5 bases and the J gene end by 1 base; junction bases not matched to a gene: 6. The CDR3 sequence is CASSPEGTGNTGELFF. CDR3 DNA sequence: TGTGCCAGCAGTCCCGAAGGGACAGGGAACACCGGGGAGCTGTTTTTT. The whole variable domain, remainder taken from reference TRBV2 and TRBJ2-2, is EPEVTQTPSHQVTQMGQEVILRCVPISNHLYFYWYRQILGQKVEFLVSFYNNEISEKSEIFDDQFSVERPDGSNFTLKIRSTKLEDSAMYFCASSPEGTGNTGELFFGEGSRLTVL.

The rearrangement links TRBV7-2 to TRBJ1-6, with D possibly matching TRBD1 (5 bases). CDR1 is SGHTA and CDR2 is FQGNSA in the germline V gene. Trimming removed 1 base at V and 7 bases at J, with 17 bases between. This CDR3 region has 17 residues. The CDR3 nucleotides are TGTGCCAGCAGCTTAGGAGCGGGGGGACCGGGCAATTCACCCCTCCACTTT. Translating it yields CASSLGAGGPGNSPLHF.

The chain couples TRBV27 to TRBJ1-2; D not resolved. The CDR3 length is 13 residues. The germline CDR1 and CDR2 sequences are MNHEY and SMNVEV (reference sequence). With 4 bases removed from V and 6 bases from J, the gap between germline ends came to 12 bases. CDR3 nucleotides: TGTGCCAGCAGTTCCTCTACTCTCCATGGCTACACCTTC. It is translated as CASSSSTLHGYTF.

This clone has a single count. The chain uses TRBV4-1 and TRBJ1-3; D gene uncertain. This CDR3 comprises 18 residues. V was trimmed by 0 bases and J by 0 bases, leaving 15 bases between them. Germline assignment: CDR1 MGHRA and CDR2 YSYEKL. CDR3 loop: CASSQDSEFPGSGNTIYF. The CDR3 region has the DNA TGCGCCAGCAGCCAAGATTCCGAGTTTCCGGGCTCTGGAAACACCATATATTTT.

The chain is built from TRBV6-1 and TRBJ1-5; 10 nucleotides match TRBD1. V was clipped by 4 bases and J by 1 base; unmatched bases: 4. Germline-derived CDR1 and CDR2 are MNHNS and SASEGT. CDR3 length equals 16 residues. This CDR3 reads CASSGTGGRSNQPQHF. In DNA form, the CDR3 reads TGTGCCAGCAGTGGGACAGGGGGGCGAAGCAATCAGCCCCAGCATTTT.

This clone was observed a single time. The rearrangement links TRBV10-1 to TRBJ1-1; D may be TRBD1 (6 bases). The V and J ends lost 4 bases and 1 base respectively, with 7 bases between them. CDR1 WNHNN and CDR2 SYGVQD come from the germline V gene (reference sequence). The CDR3 extends over 13 amino acids. The CDR3 reads CASSGDKNTEAFF. CDR3 DNA: TGCGCCAGCAGTGGGGACAAGAACACTGAAGCTTTCTTT.

V usage is TRBV27 and J usage is TRBJ2-4; TRBD1 is a possible D gene (8 bases). This CDR3 is 17 amino acids long. V shed 2 bases and J shed 3 bases, with 17 bases lying between them. Germline loops: CDR1 MNHEY, CDR2 SMNVEV (reference sequence). CDR3: CASSLTRTGRVKNIQYF. CDR3 bases: TGTGCCAGCAGTTTAACGAGGACAGGGAGGGTCAAAAACATTCAGTACTTC.

This clone was found a few times. V is TRBV5-4 and J is TRBJ2-3, with TRBD2 matching over 7 bases. V shed 4 bases and J 6 bases; nucleotides not matched to a gene: 14. Germline V gene data show CDR1 as SGHNT and CDR2 as YYREEE (reference sequence). This CDR3 has 16 amino acids. CDR3 in DNA: TGTGCCAGCAGCGGACGGACTAGTGTCATGGGGGATACGCAGTATTTT. This codes for CASSGRTSVMGDTQYF.

The rearrangement links TRBV6-6 to TRBJ2-7; the match to TRBD1 covers 9 bases. Trimming at V came to 8 bases and at J to 2 bases, leaving 7 bases not matched to a gene. Looked up from germline, CDR1 is MNHNY and CDR2 is SVGAGI (reference sequence). This CDR3 contains 14 residues. CDR3 amino acids: CASWGTGKAYEQYF. CDR3 in DNA: TGTGCCAGCTGGGGGACAGGGAAAGCCTACGAGCAGTACTTC.

The chain links TRBV30 to TRBJ2-7; 8 bases line up with TRBD1. Per germline, CDR1 GTSNPN and CDR2 SVGIG (reference sequence). This CDR3 is 16 amino acids long. Trimming took 3 bases from V and 6 from J; bases not matched to a gene: 16. Here the CDR3 reads CAWSVYPGQVGGEQYF. CDR3 sequence (DNA): TGTGCCTGGAGCGTATACCCGGGACAGGTAGGGGGCGAGCAGTACTTC.

The CDR3 nucleotides are TGTGCCAGCAGCGAACAGGGGCCGTTAAAGGTCAATGAGCAGTTCTTC. Translation: CASSEQGPLKVNEQFF. The rearrangement joins TRBV5-5 to TRBJ2-1, with 7 bases identical to TRBD1. V lost 4 bases, J lost 6 bases, and 13 bases stayed unmatched. Per the germline V gene, CDR1 is SGHKS and CDR2 is YYEKEE (reference sequence). This CDR3 region has 16 residues.

This rearrangement joins TRBV27 to TRBJ2-3; D possibly corresponds to TRBD2 (6 bases). CDR3 length: 18 amino acids. V was cut by 4 bases and J by 1 base, with 21 bases left in between. Germline lookup yields CDR1 MNHEY and CDR2 SMNVEV (reference sequence). CDR3: CASSSYLRVGGGTDTQYF. For the CDR3, the DNA is TGTGCCAGCAGTTCCTACTTGAGAGTAGGCGGGGGCACAGATACGCAGTATTTT.

The chain recombines TRBV6-4 with TRBJ2-3, with TRBD2 identical over 9 bases. V lost 2 bases, J lost 5 bases, and 8 bases stayed unmatched. Looked up from germline, CDR1 is MRHNA and CDR2 is SNTAGT. CDR3 length equals 16 residues. As DNA, the CDR3 is TGTGCCAGCAGTGACCCGGGGCGGGGGGGCCGAGATACGCAGTATTTT. Protein: CASSDPGRGGRDTQYF.

The chain is built from TRBV6-5 and TRBJ1-2; D call uncertain. This CDR3 contains 14 residues. The germline CDR1 and CDR2 sequences are MNHEY and SVGAGI. V lost 10 bases to trimming and J lost 2 bases, with 17 bases between them. Here the CDR3 DNA reads TGTGCCATCCTGGGTGAGCCTCCCAACTATGGCTACACCTTC. Its translation: CAILGEPPNYGYTF.